This T cell receptor beta chain came from a study of regulatory T cells in long-lasting Graves disease. Time point denoted: newly diagnosed GD, antithyroid drugs for less than 3 months. Scientists built the TCR library using RNA that was extracted from PBMCs. This clonotype was seen only a few times. TCR beta libraries were built with iRepertoire HTBI primers and Arm-PCR of CDR3 regions. Each CDR3 protein is one row after TCRdb ran MiXCR on the multiplex PCR reads. The sample holds 560,000 or so distinct CDR3 sequences, 15% to 20% seen once. This CDR3 comprises 14 residues. The germline CDR1 and CDR2 sequences are MNHEY and SMNVEV (reference sequence). V shed 6 bases and J 3 bases; nucleotides not matched to a gene: 8. The sample was also linked to a second study, of T cells in Graves' hyperthyroidism and ophthalmopathy. From that paper: Uncontrolled infection, other autoimmune disease, pregnancy or lactation barred patients from enrollment. First-round RT-PCR with HTBI primers amplified the TCR CDR3 region.

The rearrangement links TRBV27 to TRBJ2-7; 7 positions agree with TRBD2. This TCR was sampled from a man between 18 and 35 years old with Graves disease. The sample in question was peripheral blood mononuclear cells (PBMCs), obtained at new diagnosis, from a patient treated with antithyroid drugs. CDR3: CASRTLGLDYEQYF. The CDR3, as DNA: TGTGCCAGCAGAACCCTTGGACTAGACTACGAGCAGTACTTC.